This T cell receptor (beta chain) was found in a study of T cell responses to AZD1222 COVID-19 vaccine. The assay was immunoSEQ multiplex PCR, and TCRdb's table has in-frame clones only and misses some. Found here are 120,000 to 150,000 clones, around 90% of them singletons; the top ten hold around 5%. Germline values: CDR1 MDHEN, CDR2 SYDVKM. Trimming took 6 bases from V and 8 from J; bases not matched to a gene: 14. The CDR3 extends over 15 amino acids. Sequencing was performed on peripheral blood, taken on day 0 of AZD1222 vaccination. This receptor was obtained from an adult in good health. The J gene is TRBJ1-2, the V gene TRBV28, with TRBD1 identical over 8 bases. The CDR3 coding sequence is TGTGCCAGCAGCGACCCTCCGACAGGGGTGGGGGGCTACACCTTC. Translating it yields CASSDPPTGVGGYTF.